Each of the 31 T cell receptor beta chains below was sequenced from the same sample in a study of T cell responses to AZD1222 COVID-19 vaccine. Data came from immunoSEQ multiplex PCR; TCRdb stores just in-frame clones and leaves some out. Seen here are around 160,000 clones, approximately 78% observed once, and the top ten hold 4.1%. The input for sequencing was peripheral blood, taken on day 0 of MenACWY control vaccination. Receptor source: an adult in good health.

The chain is built from TRBV3-1 (or the pseudogene TRBV3-2) and TRBJ1-1; no reliable D call. The V end was cut by 3 bases, the J end by 3 bases, with 8 bases between. The CDR3 has 13 residues. Looked up from germline, CDR1 is LGHDT and CDR2 is YNNKEL (reference sequence). CDR3 bases: TGTGCCAGCAGCCACGTTGCGGACACTGAAGCTTTCTTT. It translates to CASSHVADTEAFF.

The genes are TRBV5-4 and TRBJ2-5, with 8 bases identical to TRBD2. The J segment lost 5 bases and the V segment lost 0 bases, leaving 3 bases of the junction unmatched. The length of the CDR3 is 14 residues. The germline V gene encodes CDR1 SGHNT and CDR2 YYREEE (reference sequence). The CDR3 region has the DNA TGTGCCAGCAGCTTGGGAGCGGGGGCCGAGACCCAGTACTTC. Translated: CASSLGAGAETQYF.

This chain joins TRBV19 and TRBJ1-1; D possibly corresponds to TRBD1 (5 bases). The ends were cut back, 7 bases at V and 4 bases at J, with 13 bases in the middle. The CDR3 runs to 13 residues. Germline CDR1 is LNHDA and CDR2 is SQIVND (reference sequence). Here the CDR3 reads CASTSERGTEAFF. Here the CDR3 DNA reads TGTGCCAGTACTTCAGAGAGGGGCACTGAAGCTTTCTTT.

DNA of the CDR3: TGCGCCAGCAGCTTGGACAGGCCAAACTATGGCTACACCTTC. Its protein product is CASSLDRPNYGYTF. The chain employs TRBV5-1 and TRBJ1-2, with D tentatively TRBD1 (5 bases). Looked up from germline, CDR1 is SGHRS and CDR2 is YFSETQ. V was clipped by 0 bases and J by 2 bases, with 8 bases between them. This CDR3 contains 14 residues.

The chain uses TRBV9 and TRBJ1-2, with D possibly TRBD1 on 5 matching bases. CDR1 is SGDLS, CDR2 YYNGEE, per germline. The CDR3 covers 16 residues. Trimming cost V 3 bases and J 4 bases, with 19 bases left between them. The CDR3 nucleotides are TGTGCCAGCAGCGCGCTAAGGGGTCATGCCCCCTATGGCTACACCTTC. It specifies CASSALRGHAPYGYTF.

V usage is TRBV11-2 and J usage is TRBJ2-3; no clear D. V shed 0 bases and J shed 0 bases, with 7 bases lying between them. Looked up from germline, CDR1 is SGHAT and CDR2 is FQNNGV. The CDR3 totals 15 residues. CDR3 residues: CASSLDLPSTDTQYF. In DNA, the CDR3 is TGTGCCAGCAGCTTAGATCTACCGAGCACAGATACGCAGTATTTT.

V usage is TRBV27 and J usage is TRBJ1-2; TRBD1 is a possible D gene (6 bases). V was cut by 5 bases and J by 8 bases, with 18 bases left in between. Per germline, CDR1 MNHEY and CDR2 SMNVEV (reference sequence). There are 14 residues in the CDR3. The CDR3, as DNA: TGTGCCAGCAGTGCTGGGCAGGGGATAGCGGGCTACACCTTC. Translation gives CASSAGQGIAGYTF.

This clone was recorded a few times. Here the CDR3 reads CASIPDRGRTEAFF. The CDR3 DNA reads as TGTGCCAGTATCCCCGACAGGGGGCGTACTGAAGCTTTCTTT. The chain is built from TRBV19 and TRBJ1-1; 10 nucleotides line up with TRBD1. Germline-derived CDR1 and CDR2 are LNHDA and SQIVND (reference sequence). The CDR3 length is 14 residues. After removal of 7 bases from V and 5 bases from J, the junction contained 7 bases not matched to a gene.

The J gene is TRBJ2-1, the V gene TRBV15; weak D call: TRBD1 (6 bases). Trimming removed 5 bases at V and 4 bases at J, with 12 bases between. The CDR3 contains 14 residues. Germline CDR1 LNHNV, CDR2 YYDKDF (reference sequence). The CDR3 is CATSRRTVYNEQFF. The CDR3 bases are TGTGCCACCAGCCGACGGACAGTTTACAATGAGCAGTTCTTC.

This sequence joins TRBV7-2 and TRBJ1-5; no reliable D call. V was shortened by 2 bases and J by 4 bases, with 12 bases between the two germline ends. CDR3 length equals 15 residues. Germline V gene lookup returns CDR1 SGHTA and CDR2 FQGNSA. CDR3 residues: CASSLQDHLNQPQHF. The CDR3 nucleotides are TGTGCCAGCAGCTTACAGGATCACCTAAATCAGCCCCAGCATTTT.

V and J are TRBV5-5 and TRBJ1-3, with TRBD1 as a possible D gene (5 bases). This CDR3 is built from 14 residues. In germline, CDR1 is SGHKS, CDR2 YYEKEE (reference sequence). V was shortened by 6 bases and J by 3 bases, with 13 bases between the two germline ends. The CDR3 sequence is CASTPAGGGNTIYF. The CDR3 DNA is TGTGCCAGCACCCCCGCTGGGGGTGGAAACACCATATATTTT.

The chain uses TRBV9 and TRBJ1-3; D is ambiguous. CDR3 size: 15 residues. The V end lost 4 bases, the J end lost 4 bases, and 15 bases lay between the germline ends. From germline, CDR1 is SGDLS and CDR2 YYNGEE. CDR3 bases: TGTGCCAGCAGCCCCCGGACGGCGGGGGGAAACACCATATATTTT. Its protein is CASSPRTAGGNTIYF.

The chain couples TRBV30 to TRBJ2-3; no clear D. Looked up from germline, CDR1 is GTSNPN and CDR2 is SVGIG (reference sequence). The V end lost 4 bases, the J end lost 0 bases, and 17 bases lay between the germline ends. The CDR3 runs 16 residues. The CDR3 is CAWTESVKRSTDTQYF. For the CDR3, the DNA is TGTGCCTGGACAGAGAGCGTGAAAAGGAGCACAGATACGCAGTATTTT. The entire variable domain, with the rest obtained from reference TRBV30 and TRBJ2-3, is as follows: SQTIHQWPATLVQPVGSPLSLECTVEGTSNPNLYWYRQAAGRGLQLLFYSVGIGQISSEVPQNLSASRPQDRQFILSSKKLLLSDSGFYLCAWTESVKRSTDTQYFGPGTRLTVL.

This chain links TRBV10-1 with TRBJ2-3, with a tentative D call TRBD2 (6 bases). The CDR3 spans 14 residues. V dropped 4 bases and J dropped 1 base, with 9 bases sitting between them. Germline V gene sequence: CDR1 WNHNN, CDR2 SYGVQD (reference sequence). The CDR3 sequence is CASSARRGTDTQYF. CDR3 in DNA: TGCGCCAGCAGTGCCCGGAGGGGCACAGATACGCAGTATTTT.

This rearrangement joins TRBV7-2 to TRBJ2-5; possible D gene TRBD2, 6 bases. The germline CDR1 and CDR2 sequences are SGHTA and FQGNSA. This CDR3 region has 13 residues. V lost 1 base and J 4 bases, leaving 7 bases between the germline ends. CDR3 bases: TGTGCCAGCAGCTTAGGGAGGGCAGAGACCCAGTACTTC. This codes for CASSLGRAETQYF.

The chain employs TRBV10-3 and TRBJ2-5; TRBD1 matches at 7 bases. The V gene end was trimmed by 2 bases and the J gene end by 5 bases; junction bases not matched to a gene: 2. This CDR3 has 13 amino acids. CDR1 ENHRY and CDR2 SYGVKD come from the germline V gene. The CDR3 coding sequence is TGTGCCATCAGTGAGAGGGGGCCGGAGACCCAGTACTTC. This encodes CAISERGPETQYF.

The rearrangement links TRBV7-2 to TRBJ1-3; tentatively, D is TRBD1 (6 bases). The CDR3 is made up of 17 amino acids. The germline V gene has CDR1 SGHTA and CDR2 FQGNSA. The V and J ends lost 1 base and 0 bases respectively, with 13 bases between them. CDR3 in amino acids: CASSLVGGTYSGNTIYF. The CDR3, as DNA: TGTGCCAGCAGCTTAGTAGGGGGGACCTACTCTGGAAACACCATATATTTT.

The rearrangement uses TRBV3-1 (or the pseudogene TRBV3-2) and TRBJ1-6; D possibly corresponds to TRBD1 (6 bases). Trimming took off 4 bases at V and 4 bases at J, with 17 bases between the two ends. Germline-derived CDR1 and CDR2 are LGHDT and YNNKEL (reference sequence). This CDR3 region has 17 residues. The CDR3 is CASSPLTGNPYNSPLHF. CDR3 DNA: TGTGCCAGCAGCCCCCTTACAGGGAACCCTTATAATTCACCCCTCCACTTT.

The rearrangement uses TRBV7-9 and TRBJ2-1; the match to TRBD2 covers 16 bases. Unmatched junction bases numbered 5, after V lost 3 bases and J lost 3 bases. The CDR3 extends over 18 amino acids. Germline values: CDR1 SEHNR, CDR2 FQNEAQ (reference sequence). The CDR3 region is CASSFGTSGGAVYNEQFF. CDR3 in DNA: TGTGCCAGCAGCTTTGGGACTAGCGGGGGGGCGGTCTACAATGAGCAGTTCTTC. Full variable domain (missing parts from reference TRBV7-9 and TRBJ2-1): DTGVSQNPRHKITKRGQNVTFRCDPISEHNRLYWYRQTLGQGPEFLTYFQNEAQLEKSRLLSDRFSAERPKGSFSTLEIQRTEQGDSAMYLCASSFGTSGGAVYNEQFFGPGTRLTVL.

This chain uses TRBV7-9 with TRBJ2-3; possibly TRBD1 for D (5 bases). Trimming shortened V by 3 bases and J by 3 bases, and 22 bases separated the two germline ends. Germline V lookup: CDR1 SEHNR, CDR2 FQNEAQ (reference sequence). The CDR3 extends over 18 amino acids. The CDR3 DNA reads as TGTGCCAGCAGCTTGCCACCGGCGACAGACCAACTTACAGATACGCAGTATTTT. Amino acids: CASSLPPATDQLTDTQYF.

V and J are TRBV14 and TRBJ2-7; no definite D call. CDR3 size: 13 residues. With 0 bases removed from V and 2 bases from J, the gap between germline ends came to 5 bases. CDR1 and CDR2 (germline): SGHDN, FVKESK. The CDR3 region is CASSQEGPYEQYV. Here the CDR3 DNA reads TGTGCCAGCAGCCAAGAGGGCCCCTACGAGCAGTACGTC.

The chain combines TRBV24-1 with TRBJ2-3, with unresolved D. V was clipped by 4 bases and J by 1 base, with 11 bases between them. Looked up from germline, CDR1 is KGHDR and CDR2 is SFDVKD. The CDR3 is 15 amino acids. CDR3 sequence (DNA): TGTGCCACCAGTGACCCCAAGTTGGGCACAGATACGCAGTATTTT. It encodes CATSDPKLGTDTQYF.

Concerning this clone: The sample contains more than one DNA sequence encoding this CDR3. The chain carries TRBV3-1 (or the pseudogene TRBV3-2) and TRBJ2-1; unclear D gene. V was pared by 4 bases and J by 3 bases, with 1 base between. Germline assignment: CDR1 LGHDT and CDR2 YNNKEL (reference sequence). The CDR3 extends over 11 amino acids. The CDR3 protein is CASSLYNEQFF. Written as DNA, the CDR3 is TGTGCCAGCAGCCTCTACAATGAGCAGTTCTTC.

The chain is built from TRBV4-1 and TRBJ2-7, with a tentative D call TRBD1 (5 bases). The V end lost 6 bases, the J end lost 4 bases, and 19 bases lay between the germline ends. Germline V gene lookup returns CDR1 MGHRA and CDR2 YSYEKL. The CDR3 length is 15 residues. The CDR3, as DNA: TGCGCCAGCAGTATAACCCCAGGGTCGGAGTACGAGCAGTACGTC. Translated: CASSITPGSEYEQYV.

CDR3 amino acids: CASSHSGGADEQFF. In DNA, the CDR3 is TGCGCCAGCAGCCATAGCGGGGGGGCCGATGAGCAGTTCTTC. The chain has TRBV4-1 and TRBJ2-1; 11 bases align to TRBD2. The V and J ends lost 3 bases and 8 bases, in that order; junction bases with no gene match: 3. Germline loops: CDR1 MGHRA, CDR2 YSYEKL. The length of the CDR3 is 14 residues.

The J gene is TRBJ2-1, the V gene TRBV5-1; tentatively, D is TRBD2 (6 bases). V lost 0 bases and J lost 5, with 12 bases in between. The CDR3 length is 15 residues. Germline V gene lookup returns CDR1 SGHRS and CDR2 YFSETQ. Here the CDR3 reads CASSLAHGRNNEQFF. The CDR3 DNA is TGCGCCAGCAGCTTGGCCCACGGGAGAAACAATGAGCAGTTCTTC.

This clone was seen a handful of times. The rearrangement links TRBV15 to TRBJ2-1; D is ambiguous. The CDR3 covers 11 residues. Trimming took 8 bases from V and 8 from J, leaving 10 bases between them. From germline, CDR1 is LNHNV and CDR2 YYDKDF (reference sequence). The CDR3 spells CATGDTYEQFF. DNA of the CDR3: TGTGCCACCGGAGACACCTATGAGCAGTTCTTC.

The chain recombines TRBV28 with TRBJ2-6; perhaps TRBD1 as D (5 bases). V lost 4 bases to trimming and J lost 2 bases, with 12 bases between them. This CDR3 comprises 16 residues. Germline assignment: CDR1 MDHEN and CDR2 SYDVKM. CDR3 loop: CASSSPPGTGANVLTF. Written as DNA, the CDR3 is TGTGCCAGCAGTTCCCCCCCAGGGACTGGGGCCAACGTCCTGACTTTC.

The chain couples TRBV12-3 or TRBV12-4 to TRBJ1-1; possibly TRBD1 for D (5 bases). There are 12 residues in the CDR3. V lost 2 bases and J 11 bases, leaving 12 bases between the germline ends. CDR3 region: CASSLLGAGAFF. In nucleotides, the CDR3 is TGTGCCAGCAGTTTACTCGGGGCCGGGGCTTTCTTT.

The chain couples TRBV28 to TRBJ2-5; no clear D gene. This CDR3 has 12 amino acids. Trimming stripped 6 bases from V and 4 bases from J, with 9 bases between. CDR1 is MDHEN and CDR2 is SYDVKM in the germline V gene. CDR3 nucleotide sequence: TGTGCCAGCAGCCTCCTCATAGAGACCCAGTACTTC. This gives the protein CASSLLIETQYF.

The chain couples TRBV7-9 to TRBJ2-6; weak D call: TRBD1 (5 bases). Trimming shortened V by 1 base and J by 0 bases, and 7 bases separated the two germline ends. Germline CDR1 is SEHNR and CDR2 is FQNEAQ (reference sequence). CDR3 length: 16 amino acids. The CDR3, as DNA: TGTGCCAGCAGCTTAGGGGGCCACTCTGGGGCCAACGTCCTGACTTTC. As protein: CASSLGGHSGANVLTF.